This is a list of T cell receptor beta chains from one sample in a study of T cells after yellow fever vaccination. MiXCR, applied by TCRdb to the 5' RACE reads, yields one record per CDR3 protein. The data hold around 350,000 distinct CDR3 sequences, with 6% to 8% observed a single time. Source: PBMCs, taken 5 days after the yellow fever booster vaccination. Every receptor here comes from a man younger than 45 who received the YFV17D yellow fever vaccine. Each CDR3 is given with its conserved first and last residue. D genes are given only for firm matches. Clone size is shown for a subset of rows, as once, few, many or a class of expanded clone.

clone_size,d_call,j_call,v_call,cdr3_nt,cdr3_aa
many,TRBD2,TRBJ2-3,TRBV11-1,TGTGCCAGCAGCTTAAGTGTGTCTAGCGGGTTCAACACAGATACGCAGTATTTT,CASSLSVSSGFNTDTQYF
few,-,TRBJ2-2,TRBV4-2,TGTGCCAGCAGCCAAGGGACAGTTAACACCGGGGAGCTGTTTTTT,CASSQGTVNTGELFF
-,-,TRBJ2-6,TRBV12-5,TGTGCTAGTGGTTTTAGTGTAGATCCCCAGCGCTCTGGGGCCAACGTCCTGACTTTC,CASGFSVDPQRSGANVLTF
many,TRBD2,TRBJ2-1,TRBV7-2,TGTGCCAGCAGCCTCGATTACTCTAGCGGGGGCTACAATGAGCAGTTCTTC,CASSLDYSSGGYNEQFF
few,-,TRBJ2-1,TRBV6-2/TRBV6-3,TGTGCCAGCAGTTACTCGATGGCCAGGGGCAATGTTTACAATGAGCAGTTCTTC,CASSYSMARGNVYNEQFF
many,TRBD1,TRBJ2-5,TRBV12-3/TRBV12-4,TGTGCCAGCAGCCATAGCCGGGACAGTCAAGAGACCCAGTACTTC,CASSHSRDSQETQYF
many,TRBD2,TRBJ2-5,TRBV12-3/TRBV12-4,TGTGCCAGCAGACACAAGTTATCTAGCGGACGAGAGACCCAGTACTTC,CASRHKLSSGRETQYF
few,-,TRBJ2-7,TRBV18,TGTGCCAGCTCACCGACTGCAGACGGAGAGCAGTACTTC,CASSPTADGEQYF
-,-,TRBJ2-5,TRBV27,TGTGCCAGCAGCCCCCTGTCCGCGACCGGTCAAGAGACCCAGTACTTC,CASSPLSATGQETQYF
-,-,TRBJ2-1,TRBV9,TGTGCCAGCAGCGTCGACCCTCATACCAATGAGCAGTTCTTC,CASSVDPHTNEQFF
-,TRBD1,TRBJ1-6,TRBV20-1,TGCAGTGCTCTACCGCTACCCAAGGGACAGATGTTAGATTCACCCCTCCACTTT,CSALPLPKGQMLDSPLHF
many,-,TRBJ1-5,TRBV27,TGTGCCAGCAGTTTATTTCCGCCGGCCAACAGTCAGCCCCAGCATTTT,CASSLFPPANSQPQHF
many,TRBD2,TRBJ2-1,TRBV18,TGTGCCAGCTCTGAGCGGGGGGGCTTGTACAATGAGCAGTTCTTC,CASSERGGLYNEQFF
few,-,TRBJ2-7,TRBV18,TGTGCCAGCTCACCACCAACCCGCATGGTCTCCTACGAGCAGTACTTC,CASSPPTRMVSYEQYF
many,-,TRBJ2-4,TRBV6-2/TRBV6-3,TGTGCCAGCAGCCCTTACTTCGGCAAAAACATTCAGTACTTC,CASSPYFGKNIQYF
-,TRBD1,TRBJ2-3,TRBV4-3,TGCGCCAGCAGCCAAGTTCAGGGGGCTTGGGATACGCAGTATTTT,CASSQVQGAWDTQYF
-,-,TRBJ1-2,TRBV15,TGTGCCACCAGCAAAGTCCAGGGGCAGGGTGGCTACACCTTC,CATSKVQGQGGYTF
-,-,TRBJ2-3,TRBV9,TGTGCCAGCAGCGTAGGGCCCGGGTCCGGCACAGATACGCAGTATTTT,CASSVGPGSGTDTQYF
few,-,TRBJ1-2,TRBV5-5,TGTGCCAGCAGCTTGGCCACCCGGGACGGACTCTATGGCTACACCTTC,CASSLATRDGLYGYTF